This T cell receptor beta chain was captured by sequencing in a study of CD8 T cells in Susac syndrome. At the level of the study: Patients with Susac syndrome were, at the time of blood collection, therapy-naive, maintained on corticosteroids, or maintained on intravenous immunoglobulin alone.

The CDR3 runs to 12 residues. The ends were cut back, 5 bases at V and 8 bases at J, with 13 bases in the middle. Germline V CDR1 and CDR2: DFQATT, SNEGSKA (reference sequence). This clonotype was counted a single time. The authors reverse transcribed roughly 0.5 to 1 ug RNA with random hexamers. TCRdb itself ran the immunoSEQ multiplex PCR reads through MiXCR, one entry per CDR3 protein. The table includes about 110,000 distinct CDR3 sequences, approximately 93% detected once. The J gene is TRBJ2-1, the V gene TRBV20-1; D might be TRBD2 (6 bases). This clonotype was obtained from a human donor with Susac syndrome. Material for sequencing was CD8+ T cells from PBMCs. CDR3 sequence reads: CSAEKEGDEQFF. The CDR3 DNA reads as TGCAGTGCTGAAAAGGAGGGTGATGAGCAGTTCTTC.